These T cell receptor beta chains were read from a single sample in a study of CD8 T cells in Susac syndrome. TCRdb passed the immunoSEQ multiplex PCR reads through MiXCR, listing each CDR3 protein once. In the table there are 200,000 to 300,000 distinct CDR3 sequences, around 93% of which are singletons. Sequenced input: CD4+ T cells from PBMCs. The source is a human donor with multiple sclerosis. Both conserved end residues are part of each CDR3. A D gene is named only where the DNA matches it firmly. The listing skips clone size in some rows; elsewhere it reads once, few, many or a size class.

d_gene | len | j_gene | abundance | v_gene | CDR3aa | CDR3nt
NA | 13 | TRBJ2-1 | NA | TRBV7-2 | CASSLEIANEQFF | TGTGCCAGCAGCTTAGAAATTGCCAATGAGCAGTTCTTC
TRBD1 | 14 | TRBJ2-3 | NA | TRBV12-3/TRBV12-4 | CASRRGQVADTQYF | TGTGCCAGCAGGCGCGGACAGGTAGCAGATACGCAGTATTTT
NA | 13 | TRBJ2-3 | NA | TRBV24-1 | CATSDPHPQTQYF | TGTGCCACCAGTGATCCCCACCCACAGACGCAGTATTTT
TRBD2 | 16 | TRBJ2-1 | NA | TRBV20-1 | CSARGSGTSGFNEQFF | TGCAGTGCTAGAGGTTCCGGGACTAGCGGATTCAATGAGCAGTTCTTC
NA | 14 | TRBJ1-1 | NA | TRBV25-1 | CASRGVGVRTEAFF | TGTGCCAGCAGGGGGGTGGGAGTCCGAACTGAAGCTTTCTTT
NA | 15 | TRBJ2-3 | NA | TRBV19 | CASRETGSSTDTQYF | TGTGCCAGTAGAGAGACAGGCTCCAGCACAGATACGCAGTATTTT
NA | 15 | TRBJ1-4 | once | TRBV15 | CATSPDRATNEKLFF | TGTGCCACCAGCCCGGACAGAGCAACTAATGAAAAACTGTTTTTT
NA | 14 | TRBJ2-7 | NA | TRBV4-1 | CASSQALFTYEQYF | TGCGCCAGCAGCCAAGCCCTCTTCACCTACGAGCAGTACTTC
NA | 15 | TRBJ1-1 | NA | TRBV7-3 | CASSLTRGARAEAFF | TGTGCCAGCAGCTTAACCCGGGGCGCGAGGGCTGAAGCTTTCTTT
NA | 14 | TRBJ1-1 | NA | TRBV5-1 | CASSLGRRSTEAFF | TGCGCCAGCAGCTTGGGGCGGAGGAGTACTGAAGCTTTCTTT
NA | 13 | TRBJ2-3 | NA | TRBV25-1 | CASVGWGTDTQYF | TGTGCCAGCGTCGGGTGGGGCACAGATACGCAGTATTTT
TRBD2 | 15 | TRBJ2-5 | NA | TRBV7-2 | CASSLGASGQETQYF | TGTGCCAGCAGCTTAGGGGCTAGCGGACAAGAGACCCAGTACTTC
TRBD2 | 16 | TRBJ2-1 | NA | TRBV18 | CASSEAGARGFDEQFF | TGTGCCAGCTCAGAGGCGGGAGCGAGGGGTTTCGATGAGCAGTTCTTC
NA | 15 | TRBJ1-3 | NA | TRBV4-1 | CASSQTASSGNTIYF | TGCGCCAGCAGCCAAACAGCAAGCTCTGGAAACACCATATATTTT
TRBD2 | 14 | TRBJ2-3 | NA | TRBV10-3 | CAISEAGRADTQYF | TGTGCCATCAGTGAAGCGGGGAGAGCAGATACGCAGTATTTT
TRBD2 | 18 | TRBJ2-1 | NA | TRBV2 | CASSERLAGTYKSNEQFF | TGTGCCAGCAGTGAAAGGCTAGCGGGAACCTACAAGAGTAATGAGCAGTTCTTC
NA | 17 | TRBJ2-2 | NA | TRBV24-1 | CATSDFGADRNTGELFF | TGTGCCACCAGTGATTTCGGGGCCGACCGGAACACCGGGGAGCTGTTTTTT
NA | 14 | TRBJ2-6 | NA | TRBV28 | CASRTRGGANVLTF | TGTGCCAGCAGAACCCGTGGGGGGGCCAACGTCCTGACTTTC
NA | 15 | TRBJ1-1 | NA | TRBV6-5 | CASSYSRTANTEAFF | TGTGCCAGCAGTTACTCCCGGACAGCGAACACTGAAGCTTTCTTT
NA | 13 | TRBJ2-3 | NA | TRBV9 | CASSATPTDTQYF | TGTGCCAGCAGCGCAACCCCGACAGATACGCAGTATTTT
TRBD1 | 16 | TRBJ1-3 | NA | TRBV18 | CASSPIQGGSGNTIYF | TGTGCCAGCTCACCAATTCAGGGGGGCTCTGGAAACACCATATATTTT
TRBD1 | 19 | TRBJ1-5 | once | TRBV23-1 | CASSQSGTGFPYSNQPQHF | TGCGCCAGCAGTCAATCGGGGACAGGATTCCCCTATAGCAATCAGCCCCAGCATTTT
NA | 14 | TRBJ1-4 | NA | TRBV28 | CASSRGGLPEKLFF | TGTGCCAGCAGTCGGGGGGGTCTTCCGGAAAAACTGTTTTTT
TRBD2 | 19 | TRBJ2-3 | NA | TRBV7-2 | CASSLGFGLAGGVTDTQYF | TGTGCCAGCAGCTTAGGATTCGGACTAGCGGGGGGGGTCACAGATACGCAGTATTTT
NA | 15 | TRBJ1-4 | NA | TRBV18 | CASSPGGPTNEKLFF | TGTGCCAGCTCACCAGGGGGCCCAACTAATGAAAAACTGTTTTTT
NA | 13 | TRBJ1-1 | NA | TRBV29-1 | CSVEDRQTSEAFF | TGCAGCGTTGAAGATCGCCAGACAAGTGAAGCTTTCTTT
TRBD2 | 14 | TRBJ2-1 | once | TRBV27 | CASSRTSGHNEQFF | TGTGCCAGCAGCAGGACTAGCGGGCACAATGAGCAGTTCTTC
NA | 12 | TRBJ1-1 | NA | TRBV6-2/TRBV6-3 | CASSRRNTEAFF | TGTGCCAGCAGTCGCAGGAACACTGAAGCTTTCTTT
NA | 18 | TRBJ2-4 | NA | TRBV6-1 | CASTELGSFWSGKNIQYF | TGTGCCAGCACCGAGCTGGGGTCTTTTTGGTCAGGCAAAAACATTCAGTACTTC
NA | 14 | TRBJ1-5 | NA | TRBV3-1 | CASSQALDGQPQHF | TGTGCCAGCAGCCAAGCCCTGGACGGACAGCCCCAGCATTTT
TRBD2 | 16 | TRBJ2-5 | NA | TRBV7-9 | CASSLGWGLAGETQYF | TGTGCCAGCAGCTTAGGTTGGGGACTAGCCGGAGAGACCCAGTACTTC
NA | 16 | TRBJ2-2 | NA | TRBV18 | CASSPRPGALPGELFF | TGTGCCAGCTCACCACGCCCAGGGGCCCTTCCTGGGGAGCTGTTTTTT
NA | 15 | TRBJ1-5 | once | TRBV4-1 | CASSQAIYSNQPQHF | TGCGCCAGCAGCCAAGCGATCTATAGCAATCAGCCCCAGCATTTT
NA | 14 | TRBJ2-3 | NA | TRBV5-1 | CASSISGSTDTQYF | TGCGCCAGCAGCATTAGCGGTAGCACAGATACGCAGTATTTT
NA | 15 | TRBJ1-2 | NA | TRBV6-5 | CTSREVGWHSRGYTF | TGTACCAGCAGGGAGGTAGGGTGGCACTCGCGGGGCTACACCTTC
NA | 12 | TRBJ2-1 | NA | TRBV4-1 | CASSQSRSKQFF | TGCGCCAGCAGCCAAAGCAGAAGTAAGCAGTTCTTC
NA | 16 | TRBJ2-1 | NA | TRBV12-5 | CASGRPLGGAYNEQFF | TGTGCTAGTGGCCGTCCATTGGGGGGGGCATACAATGAGCAGTTCTTC
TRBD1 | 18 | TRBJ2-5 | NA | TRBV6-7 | CASSYMFGGTGRQETQYF | TGTGCCAGCAGTTACATGTTCGGGGGGACAGGGAGACAAGAGACCCAGTACTTC
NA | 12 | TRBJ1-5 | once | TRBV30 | CAWSPSNQPQHF | TGTGCCTGGAGTCCTAGTAATCAGCCCCAGCATTTT
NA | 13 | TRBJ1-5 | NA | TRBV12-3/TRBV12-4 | CASSDTGNQPQHF | TGTGCCAGCAGTGACACCGGCAATCAGCCCCAGCATTTT